The 28 T cell receptor beta chains below come from one sample, sequenced in a study of cytotoxic CD8 clonotypes in ibrutinib-treated CLL. Only in-frame clones appear in the TCRdb table, and some are missing; sequencing was by immunoSEQ multiplex PCR. The sample shows 150,000 to 200,000 clones, under 90% of them seen only once. Specimen: PBMCs, collected after 24 months of ibrutinib treatment. The receptors stem from a human donor with chronic lymphocytic leukemia.

The sample holds one count of this clone. The rearrangement links TRBV5-6 to TRBJ2-5; TRBD2 matches 8 bases. Looked up from germline, CDR1 is SGHDT and CDR2 is YYEEEE. V lost 4 bases to trimming and J lost 4 bases; unmatched junction nucleotides: 6. CDR3 size: 14 residues. This chain's CDR3 is CASSPRGGVETQYF. The CDR3, as DNA: TGTGCCAGCAGCCCCCGGGGGGGTGTAGAGACCCAGTACTTC.

The J gene is TRBJ2-1, the V gene TRBV5-6; TRBD2 matches 7 bases. Germline CDR1 reads SGHDT; CDR2 reads YYEEEE. The CDR3 loop spans 14 amino acids. Trimming at V came to 0 bases and at J to 7 bases, leaving 4 bases not matched to a gene. In DNA form, the CDR3 reads TGTGCCAGCAGCTTGGGGCCAGCGGGGAATGAGCAGTTCTTC. Its translation: CASSLGPAGNEQFF. The full variable domain, completed using reference TRBV5-6 and TRBJ2-1, is DAGVTQSPTHLIKTRGQQVTLRCSPKSGHDTVSWYQQALGQGPQFIFQYYEEEERQRGNFPDRFSGHQFPNYSSELNVNALLLGDSALYLCASSLGPAGNEQFFGPGTRLTVL.

The chain is built from TRBV6-5 and TRBJ2-1; the match to TRBD2 covers 10 bases. This CDR3 has 16 amino acids. Unmatched junction bases numbered 7, after V lost 0 bases and J lost 8 bases. Germline-derived CDR1 and CDR2 are MNHEY and SVGAGI. CDR3 nucleotides: TGTGCCAGCAGTTACTCGACAAGCGGGAGGGCCTATGAGCAGTTCTTC. Its translation: CASSYSTSGRAYEQFF.

The rearrangement uses TRBV5-1 and TRBJ2-7; TRBD1 is a possible D gene (6 bases). Germline lookup yields CDR1 SGHRS and CDR2 YFSETQ. The CDR3 is 18 residues long. Trimming left V 0 bases short and J 2 bases short, with 21 bases between. The DNA of the CDR3 is TGCGCCAGCAGCTTGGATGGCCGGGGCGGTGCAGGGGCCTACGAGCAGTACTTC. Translating gives CASSLDGRGGAGAYEQYF.

The chain uses TRBV27 and TRBJ1-1; 7 bases match TRBD1. The ends lost 6 bases at V and 3 bases at J; junction bases unmatched: 10. The CDR3 length is 15 residues. The V gene's germline CDR1 is MNHEY and CDR2 SMNVEV (reference sequence). The CDR3 spells CASSRLDREHTEAFF. Written as DNA, the CDR3 is TGTGCCAGCAGCAGACTCGACAGGGAGCACACTGAAGCTTTCTTT.

This clone was picked up a small number of times. The chain links TRBV27 to TRBJ1-1; no clear D gene. The germline V gene has CDR1 MNHEY and CDR2 SMNVEV (reference sequence). Trimming stripped 3 bases from V and 1 base from J, with 6 bases between. This CDR3 is built from 13 residues. CDR3 nucleotide sequence: TGTGCCAGCAGTTTTGGCCCGAACACTGAAGCTTTCTTT. This codes for CASSFGPNTEAFF.

The chain has TRBV6-6 and TRBJ1-5, with a tentative D call TRBD1 (5 bases). CDR1 is MNHNY and CDR2 is SVGAGI in the germline V gene (reference sequence). CDR3 length: 14 amino acids. V was trimmed by 5 bases and J by 7 bases, leaving 15 bases between them. Written as DNA, the CDR3 is TGTGCCAGCAGTCACAGCGGCAGGGAACAGCCCCAGCATTTT. Residues: CASSHSGREQPQHF.

The chain has TRBV2 and TRBJ2-2, with 10 bases that match TRBD1. The CDR3 has 16 residues. J was trimmed by 6 bases and V by 0 bases; bases with no gene match: 4. Germline V gene lookup returns CDR1 SNHLY and CDR2 FYNNEI. CDR3 nucleotide sequence: TGTGCCAGCAGTGAAGCAGGGGACAGGGGCCCCGGGGAGCTGTTTTTT. Translation: CASSEAGDRGPGELFF.

This rearrangement joins TRBV7-3 to TRBJ2-3; D is possibly TRBD1 (5 bases). V was trimmed by 2 bases and J by 2 bases, leaving 14 bases between them. Germline V gene sequence: CDR1 SGHTA, CDR2 FQGTGA. The CDR3 extends over 16 amino acids. The CDR3: CASSLSPGIFTDTQYF. The CDR3, as DNA: TGTGCCAGCAGCTTATCCCCAGGGATCTTCACAGATACGCAGTATTTT.

The genes are TRBV28 and TRBJ1-5; D is unclear. The V end lost 8 bases, the J end lost 0 bases, and 26 bases lay between the germline ends. The CDR3 spans 19 residues. From germline, CDR1 is MDHEN and CDR2 SYDVKM. For the CDR3, the DNA is TGTGCCAGCGGAACCGCAGCGGGGAGGCTTTGGGATAGCAATCAGCCCCAGCATTTT. Encoded protein: CASGTAAGRLWDSNQPQHF.

V is TRBV5-5 and J is TRBJ2-7; D might be TRBD2 (6 bases). The germline V gene has CDR1 SGHKS and CDR2 YYEKEE (reference sequence). Deletions cut 4 bases from V and 9 bases from J, with 14 bases between. The CDR3 is 12 residues long. Here the CDR3 DNA reads TGTGCCAGCAGCGTTTCGGGGGATGGGCAGTACTTC. Protein product: CASSVSGDGQYF.

As DNA, the CDR3 is TGTGCCAGCTCACCAGCGACAGGGCGGACTGAAGCTTTCTTT. Protein product: CASSPATGRTEAFF. The J gene is TRBJ1-1, the V gene TRBV18; 7 bases agree with TRBD1. Germline values: CDR1 KGHSH, CDR2 LQKENI. This CDR3 is built from 14 residues. The junction had 5 bases not matched to a gene; V was cut back by 2 bases and J by 5 bases.

The V call is TRBV4-3, the J call TRBJ2-5; D is perhaps TRBD2 (7 bases). V was clipped by 1 base and J by 5 bases, with 11 bases between them. The CDR3 runs 14 residues. Germline CDR1 and CDR2: LGHNA and YSLEER. The CDR3 is CASSQGGGIETQYF. The CDR3 DNA follows: TGCGCCAGCAGCCAAGGGGGGGGCATTGAGACCCAGTACTTC.

The chain links TRBV6-6 to TRBJ2-1; weak D call: TRBD2 (5 bases). Germline V gene sequence: CDR1 MNHNY, CDR2 SVGAGI (reference sequence). V lost 0 bases to trimming and J lost 12 bases, with 18 bases between them. This CDR3 spans 15 amino acids. The CDR3 DNA sequence: TGTGCCAGCAGTTACTCGAGCCTCTCGAGGGTAGGGCAGTTCTTC. Protein product: CASSYSSLSRVGQFF.

Regarding this clone: The same CDR3 arises from other DNA sequences in this sample as well. The chain combines TRBV2 with TRBJ2-6; weak D call: TRBD1 (5 bases). Germline CDR1 reads SNHLY; CDR2 reads FYNNEI. CDR3 length: 15 amino acids. The ends were cut back, 6 bases at V and 0 bases at J, with 9 bases in the middle. CDR3 DNA sequence: TGTGCCAGCAGCGATGACAGCTCTGGGGCCAACGTCCTGACTTTC. Residues: CASSDDSSGANVLTF.

J is TRBJ2-3 and V is TRBV7-8, with 9 bases that match TRBD2. After removal of 7 bases from V and 5 bases from J, the junction contained 13 bases not matched to a gene. This CDR3 spans 16 amino acids. Germline CDR1 reads SGHVS; CDR2 reads FQNEAQ. Here the CDR3 reads CASNLRGGSGLDTQYF. DNA for the CDR3: TGTGCCAGCAACCTGCGGGGGGGTAGCGGATTAGATACGCAGTATTTT.

The genes are TRBV5-4 and TRBJ1-1; D gene unclear. Trimming shortened V by 4 bases and J by 1 base, and 14 bases separated the two germline ends. The CDR3 contains 15 residues. Looked up from germline, CDR1 is SGHNT and CDR2 is YYREEE (reference sequence). CDR3 DNA sequence: TGTGCCAGCAGCCCTACCTCCTCGTGGAACACTGAAGCTTTCTTT. Protein sequence: CASSPTSSWNTEAFF. Full variable domain (remainder filled in from reference TRBV5-4 and TRBJ1-1): ETGVTQSPTHLIKTRGQQVTLRCSSQSGHNTVSWYQQALGQGPQFIFQYYREEENGRGNFPPRFSGLQFPNYSSELNVNALELDDSALYLCASSPTSSWNTEAFFGQGTRLTVV.

The J gene is TRBJ1-1, the V gene TRBV28; D not resolved. Germline values: CDR1 MDHEN, CDR2 SYDVKM. The CDR3 covers 14 residues. Trimming took off 2 bases at V and 1 base at J, with 8 bases between the two ends. CDR3 protein: CASSLRQENTEAFF. The CDR3 DNA follows: TGTGCCAGCAGTTTAAGGCAGGAGAACACTGAAGCTTTCTTT.

V gene TRBV19 combines with J gene TRBJ1-1, with no clear D. The CDR3 length is 13 residues. V lost 6 bases and J lost 5, with 13 bases in between. Per the germline V gene, CDR1 is LNHDA and CDR2 is SQIVND (reference sequence). The CDR3 DNA sequence: TGTGCCAGTAGGAAGACATTGCGGACTGAAGCTTTCTTT. Protein product: CASRKTLRTEAFF.

This clone was seen a single time. V usage is TRBV13 and J usage is TRBJ2-3, with a weak D call TRBD1 (6 bases). This CDR3 has 15 amino acids. V gave up 4 bases and J gave up 1 base, with 12 bases separating them. Germline lookup yields CDR1 PRHDT and CDR2 FYEKMQ (reference sequence). CDR3 DNA sequence: TGTGCCAGCAGCTCCGGACAGCACGGCACAGATACGCAGTATTTT. It encodes CASSSGQHGTDTQYF.

The chain has TRBV18 and TRBJ2-1, with D uncertain. Germline V gives CDR1 KGHSH, CDR2 LQKENI. This CDR3 is built from 10 residues. V was clipped by 6 bases and J by 10 bases, with 7 bases between them. The chain's CDR3 is CASSLREQFF. CDR3 sequence (DNA): TGTGCCAGCTCCCTGCGCGAGCAGTTCTTC.

The J gene is TRBJ2-7, the V gene TRBV30; D not certain. Trimming removed 7 bases from V and 0 bases from J, with 13 bases in between. The CDR3 runs 13 residues. Per germline, CDR1 GTSNPN and CDR2 SVGIG (reference sequence). This chain's CDR3 is CAYSLDLSYEQYF. CDR3 nucleotide sequence: TGTGCCTACTCGCTAGACCTCTCCTACGAGCAGTACTTC.

This chain links TRBV28 with TRBJ2-1; 11 nucleotides align to TRBD2. V gave up 6 bases and J gave up 7 bases; unmatched junction bases: 8. Germline loops: CDR1 MDHEN, CDR2 SYDVKM. This CDR3 has 15 residues. The CDR3 loop reads CASRPTSGSWNEQFF. DNA of the CDR3: TGTGCCAGCAGGCCAACTAGCGGGAGTTGGAATGAGCAGTTCTTC.

The V call is TRBV28, the J call TRBJ1-2, with unresolved D. V was cut by 6 bases and J by 13 bases, with 15 bases left in between. The CDR3 extends over 11 amino acids. The germline CDR1 and CDR2 sequences are MDHEN and SYDVKM. CDR3 region: CASRSLVAGTF. In nucleotides, the CDR3 is TGTGCCAGCAGATCCCTAGTGGCGGGCACCTTC.

V usage is TRBV5-4 and J usage is TRBJ2-4; perhaps TRBD2 as D (5 bases). Germline V gene sequence: CDR1 SGHNT, CDR2 YYREEE (reference sequence). V dropped 0 bases and J dropped 2 bases, with 6 bases sitting between them. This CDR3 has 14 residues. CDR3 protein: CASSLGETKNIQYF. Written as DNA, the CDR3 is TGTGCCAGCAGCTTGGGGGAGACCAAAAACATTCAGTACTTC.

The chain couples TRBV9 to TRBJ1-3; D is uncertain. This CDR3 region has 14 residues. Trimming left V 6 bases short and J 0 bases short, with 10 bases between. Looked up from germline, CDR1 is SGDLS and CDR2 is YYNGEE. The DNA of the CDR3 is TGTGCCAGCACCGGCAGGTCCTCTGGAAACACCATATATTTT. It is translated as CASTGRSSGNTIYF.

The J gene is TRBJ2-2, the V gene TRBV21-1. TRBV21-1 is a recognized pseudogene. This CDR3 comprises 18 residues. This chain's CDR3 is CASTVTGSGGMNTGELFF. The CDR3, as DNA: TGTGCCAGCACCGTGACAGGGTCGGGAGGAATGAACACCGGGGAGCTGTTTTTT.

The genes are TRBV5-6 and TRBJ2-3, with 9 positions matching TRBD1. The germline gives CDR1 SGHDT, CDR2 YYEEEE. V was clipped by 6 bases and J by 5 bases; unmatched bases: 7. The CDR3 extends over 14 amino acids. The CDR3 reads CASTRQGVLDTQYF. In DNA, the CDR3 is TGTGCCAGCACCCGACAGGGGGTGTTAGATACGCAGTATTTT.